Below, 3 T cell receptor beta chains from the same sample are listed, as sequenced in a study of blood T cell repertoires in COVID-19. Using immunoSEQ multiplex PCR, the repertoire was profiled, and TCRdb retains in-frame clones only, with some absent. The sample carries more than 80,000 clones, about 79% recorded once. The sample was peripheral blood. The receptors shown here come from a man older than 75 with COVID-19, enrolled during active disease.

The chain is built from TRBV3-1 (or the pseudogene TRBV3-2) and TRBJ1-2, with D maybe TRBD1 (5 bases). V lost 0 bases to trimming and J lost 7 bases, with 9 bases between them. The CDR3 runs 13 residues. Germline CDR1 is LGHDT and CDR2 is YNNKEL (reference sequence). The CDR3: CASSQDRRGGYTF. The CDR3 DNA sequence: TGTGCCAGCAGCCAAGATAGGAGGGGTGGCTACACCTTC.

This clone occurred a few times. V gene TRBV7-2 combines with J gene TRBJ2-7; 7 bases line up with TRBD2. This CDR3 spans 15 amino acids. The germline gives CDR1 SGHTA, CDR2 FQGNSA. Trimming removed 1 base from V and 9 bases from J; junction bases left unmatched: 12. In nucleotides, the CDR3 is TGTGCCAGCAGCTTAGATGTCGGACTAGTCACTCGGCAGTACTTC. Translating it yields CASSLDVGLVTRQYF.

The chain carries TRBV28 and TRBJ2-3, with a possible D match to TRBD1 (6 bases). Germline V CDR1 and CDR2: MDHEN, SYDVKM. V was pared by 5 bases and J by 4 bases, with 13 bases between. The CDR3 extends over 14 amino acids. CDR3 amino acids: CASSAQGLADTQYF. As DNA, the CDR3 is TGTGCCAGCAGTGCACAGGGTCTCGCAGATACGCAGTATTTT.